This T cell receptor (beta chain) was sequenced for a study of human T cells and chemical hapten exposure. The overall study: Diagnoses of alopecia areata, totalis or universalis occurred in mostly female patients.

For the library, individual cDNA molecules each received unique molecular identifiers. TCRdb ran MiXCR on the RACE reads and lists one entry per CDR3 protein. In the table there are 180,000 or so distinct CDR3 sequences, approximately 15% of which are singletons. This CDR3 spans 15 amino acids. In germline, CDR1 is MGHDK, CDR2 SYGVNS. The trim removed 7 bases at V and 10 bases at J, leaving 15 bases unmatched. Stated time point: patch test 1, 2 weeks after DPC sensitization. Indicated treatment: therapeutic diphenylcyclopropenone sensitization with weekly scalp DPC. The V and J genes are TRBV25-1 and TRBJ2-1; 8 bases are shared with TRBD2. Sequencing used whole blood, obtained in connection with sensitization to the hapten diphenylcyclopropenone (DPC). This receptor was identified in a woman between 25 and 40 years old with alopecia areata. Some clones in this sample may be carry-over from other donors' samples. The CDR3 reads CASIPLGGGPGEQFF. The CDR3 bases are TGTGCCAGCATACCCCTCGGGGGGGGACCTGGAGAGCAGTTCTTC.